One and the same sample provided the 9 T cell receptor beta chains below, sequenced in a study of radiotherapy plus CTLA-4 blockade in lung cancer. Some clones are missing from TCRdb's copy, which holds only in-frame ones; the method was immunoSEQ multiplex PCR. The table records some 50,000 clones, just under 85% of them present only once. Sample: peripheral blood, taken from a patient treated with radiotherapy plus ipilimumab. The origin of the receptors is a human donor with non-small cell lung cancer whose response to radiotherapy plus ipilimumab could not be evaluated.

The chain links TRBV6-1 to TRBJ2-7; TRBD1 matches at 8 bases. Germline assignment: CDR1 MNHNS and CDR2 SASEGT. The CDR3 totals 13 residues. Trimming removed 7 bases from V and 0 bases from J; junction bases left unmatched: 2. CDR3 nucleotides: TGTGCCAGCATAGGACAGGGCTCCTACGAGCAGTACTTC. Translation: CASIGQGSYEQYF.

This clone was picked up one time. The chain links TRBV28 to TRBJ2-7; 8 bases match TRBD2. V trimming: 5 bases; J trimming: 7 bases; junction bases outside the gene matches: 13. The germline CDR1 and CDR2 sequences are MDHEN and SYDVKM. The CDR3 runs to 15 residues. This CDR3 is CASSLGAGGVREQYF. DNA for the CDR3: TGTGCCAGCAGTCTAGGGGCGGGAGGCGTAAGAGAGCAGTACTTC.

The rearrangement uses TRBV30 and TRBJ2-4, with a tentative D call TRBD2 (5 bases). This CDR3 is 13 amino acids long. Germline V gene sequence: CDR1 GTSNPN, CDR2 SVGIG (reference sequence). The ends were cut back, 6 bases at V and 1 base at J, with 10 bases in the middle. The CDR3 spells CACASGAKNIQYF. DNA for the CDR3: TGTGCCTGCGCCTCGGGGGCCAAAAACATTCAGTACTTC.

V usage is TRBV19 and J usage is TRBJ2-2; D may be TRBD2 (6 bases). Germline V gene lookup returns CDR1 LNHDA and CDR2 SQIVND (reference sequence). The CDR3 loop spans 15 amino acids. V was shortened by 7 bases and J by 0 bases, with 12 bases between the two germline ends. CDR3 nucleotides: TGTGCCAGTATTGAAGGGACTCCGAACACCGGGGAGCTGTTTTTT. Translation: CASIEGTPNTGELFF.

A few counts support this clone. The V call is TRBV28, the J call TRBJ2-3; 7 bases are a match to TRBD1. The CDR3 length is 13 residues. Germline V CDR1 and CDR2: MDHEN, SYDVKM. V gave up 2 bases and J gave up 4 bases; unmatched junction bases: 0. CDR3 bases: TGTGCCAGCAGTTTACAGGGGGCAGATACGCAGTATTTT. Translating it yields CASSLQGADTQYF.

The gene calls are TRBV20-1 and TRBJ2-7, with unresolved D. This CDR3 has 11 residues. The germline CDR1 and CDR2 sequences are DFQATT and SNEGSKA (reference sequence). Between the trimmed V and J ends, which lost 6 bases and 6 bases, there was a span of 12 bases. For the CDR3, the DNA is TGCAGTGCCCCTTGGCCGCCCGAGCAGTACTTC. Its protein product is CSAPWPPEQYF.

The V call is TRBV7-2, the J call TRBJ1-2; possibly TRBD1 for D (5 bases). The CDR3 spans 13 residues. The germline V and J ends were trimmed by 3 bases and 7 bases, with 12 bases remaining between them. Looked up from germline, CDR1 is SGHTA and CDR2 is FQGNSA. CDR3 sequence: CASSFSGQGGYTF. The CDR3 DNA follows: TGTGCCAGCAGCTTTTCCGGACAAGGTGGCTACACCTTC.

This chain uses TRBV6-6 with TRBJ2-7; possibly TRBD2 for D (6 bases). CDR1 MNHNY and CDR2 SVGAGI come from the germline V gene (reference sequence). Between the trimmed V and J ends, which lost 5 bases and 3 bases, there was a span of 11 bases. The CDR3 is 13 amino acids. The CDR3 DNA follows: TGTGCCAGCAGTCCCCCGGGAGTCTACGAGCAGTACTTC. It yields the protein CASSPPGVYEQYF.

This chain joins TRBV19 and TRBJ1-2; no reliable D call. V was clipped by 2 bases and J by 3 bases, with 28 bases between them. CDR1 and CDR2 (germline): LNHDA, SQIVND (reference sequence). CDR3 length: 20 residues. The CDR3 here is CASSIPTPAGASIGDYGYTF. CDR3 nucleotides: TGTGCCAGTAGTATACCAACCCCCGCGGGCGCGAGTATTGGAGACTATGGCTACACCTTC.